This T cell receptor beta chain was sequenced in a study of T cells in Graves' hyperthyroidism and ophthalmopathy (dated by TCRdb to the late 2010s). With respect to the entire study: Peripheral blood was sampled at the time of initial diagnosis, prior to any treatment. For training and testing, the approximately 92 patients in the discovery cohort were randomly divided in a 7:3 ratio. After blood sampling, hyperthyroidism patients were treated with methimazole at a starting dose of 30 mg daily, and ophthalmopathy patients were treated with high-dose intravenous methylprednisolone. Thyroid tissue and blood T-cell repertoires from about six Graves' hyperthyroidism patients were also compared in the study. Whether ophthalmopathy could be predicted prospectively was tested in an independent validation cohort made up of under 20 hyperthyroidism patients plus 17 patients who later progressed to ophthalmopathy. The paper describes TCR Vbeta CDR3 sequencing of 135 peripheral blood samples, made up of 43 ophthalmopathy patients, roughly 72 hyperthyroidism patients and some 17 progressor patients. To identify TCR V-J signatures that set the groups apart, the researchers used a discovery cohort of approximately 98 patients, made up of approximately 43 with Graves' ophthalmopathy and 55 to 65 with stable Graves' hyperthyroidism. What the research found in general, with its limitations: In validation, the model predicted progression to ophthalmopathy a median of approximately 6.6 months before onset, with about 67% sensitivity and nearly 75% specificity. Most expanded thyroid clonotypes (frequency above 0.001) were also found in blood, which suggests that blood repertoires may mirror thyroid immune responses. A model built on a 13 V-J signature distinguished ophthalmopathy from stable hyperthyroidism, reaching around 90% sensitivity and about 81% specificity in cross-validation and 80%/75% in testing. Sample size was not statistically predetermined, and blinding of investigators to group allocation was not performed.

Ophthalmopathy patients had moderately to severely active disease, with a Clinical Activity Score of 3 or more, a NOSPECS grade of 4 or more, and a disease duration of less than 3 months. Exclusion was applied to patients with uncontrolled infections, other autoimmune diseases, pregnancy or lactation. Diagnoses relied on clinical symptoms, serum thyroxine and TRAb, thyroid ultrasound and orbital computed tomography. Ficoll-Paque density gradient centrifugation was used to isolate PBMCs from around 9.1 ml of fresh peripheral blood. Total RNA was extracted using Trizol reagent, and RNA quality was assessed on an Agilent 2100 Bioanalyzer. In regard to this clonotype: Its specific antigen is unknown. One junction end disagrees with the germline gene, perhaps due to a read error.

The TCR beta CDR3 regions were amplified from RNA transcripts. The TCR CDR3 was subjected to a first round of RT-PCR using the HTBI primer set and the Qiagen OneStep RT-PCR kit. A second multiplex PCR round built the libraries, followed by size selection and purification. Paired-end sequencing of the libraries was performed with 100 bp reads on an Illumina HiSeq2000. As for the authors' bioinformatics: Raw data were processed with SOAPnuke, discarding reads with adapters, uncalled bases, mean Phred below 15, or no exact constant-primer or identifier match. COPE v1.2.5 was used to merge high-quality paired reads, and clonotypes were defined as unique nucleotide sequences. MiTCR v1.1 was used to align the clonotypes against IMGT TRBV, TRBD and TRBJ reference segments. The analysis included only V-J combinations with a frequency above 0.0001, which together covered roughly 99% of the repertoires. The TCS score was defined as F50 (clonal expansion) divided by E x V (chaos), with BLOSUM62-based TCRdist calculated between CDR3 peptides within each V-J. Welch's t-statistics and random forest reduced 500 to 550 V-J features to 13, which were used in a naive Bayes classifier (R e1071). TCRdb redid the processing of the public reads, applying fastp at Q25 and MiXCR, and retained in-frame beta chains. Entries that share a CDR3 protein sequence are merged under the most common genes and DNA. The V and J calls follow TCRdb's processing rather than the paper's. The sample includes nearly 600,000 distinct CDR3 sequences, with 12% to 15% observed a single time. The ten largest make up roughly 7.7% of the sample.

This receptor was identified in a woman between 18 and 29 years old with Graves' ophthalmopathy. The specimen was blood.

The nucleotides are TGTGCCAGCAGCCCCGACGGGTACCAAGAGGCCCAGTACTTC. Translation gives CASSPDGYQEAQYF. The rearranged segments are TRBV7-6 and TRBJ2-5, with the D gene uncertain. The CDR3 has 14 amino acids, counting the end cysteine and phenylalanine. CDR3 DNA only is kept here, 42 bases in frame from base 1. CDR1 and CDR2, per the germline V gene, are SGHVS and FNYEAQ.